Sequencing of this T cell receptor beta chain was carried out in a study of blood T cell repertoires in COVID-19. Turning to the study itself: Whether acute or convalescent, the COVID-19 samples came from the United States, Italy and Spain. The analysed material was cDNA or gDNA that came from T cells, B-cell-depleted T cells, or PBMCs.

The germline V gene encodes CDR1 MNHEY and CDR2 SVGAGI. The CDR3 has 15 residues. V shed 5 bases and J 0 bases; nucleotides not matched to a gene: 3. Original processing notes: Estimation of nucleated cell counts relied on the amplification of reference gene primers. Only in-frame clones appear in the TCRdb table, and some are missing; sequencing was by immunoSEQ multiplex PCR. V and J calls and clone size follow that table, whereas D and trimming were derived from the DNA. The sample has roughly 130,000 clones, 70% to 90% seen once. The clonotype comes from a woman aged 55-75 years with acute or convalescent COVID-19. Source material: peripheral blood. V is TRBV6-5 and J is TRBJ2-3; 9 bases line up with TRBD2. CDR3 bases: TGTGCCAGCAGTCACCTAGCGGGGAGCACAGATACGCAGTATTTT. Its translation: CASSHLAGSTDTQYF.